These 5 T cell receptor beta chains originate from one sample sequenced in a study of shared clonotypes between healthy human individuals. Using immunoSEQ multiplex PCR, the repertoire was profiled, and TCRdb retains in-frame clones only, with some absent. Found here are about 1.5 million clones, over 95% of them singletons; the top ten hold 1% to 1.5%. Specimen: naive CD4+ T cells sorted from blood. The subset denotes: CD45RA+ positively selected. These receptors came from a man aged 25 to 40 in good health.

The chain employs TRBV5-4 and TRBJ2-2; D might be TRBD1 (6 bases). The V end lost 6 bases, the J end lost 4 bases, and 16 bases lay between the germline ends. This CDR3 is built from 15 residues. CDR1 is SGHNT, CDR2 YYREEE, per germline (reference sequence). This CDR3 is CASTTKTRGTGELFF. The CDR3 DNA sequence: TGTGCCAGCACCACCAAGACCAGGGGCACCGGGGAGCTGTTTTTT.

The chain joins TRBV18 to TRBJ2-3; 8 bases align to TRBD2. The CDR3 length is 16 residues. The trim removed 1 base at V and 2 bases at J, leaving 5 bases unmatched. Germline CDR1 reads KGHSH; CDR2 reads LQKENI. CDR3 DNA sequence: TGTGCCAGCTCACCACGCGCGGGAGGACACACAGATACGCAGTATTTT. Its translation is CASSPRAGGHTDTQYF.

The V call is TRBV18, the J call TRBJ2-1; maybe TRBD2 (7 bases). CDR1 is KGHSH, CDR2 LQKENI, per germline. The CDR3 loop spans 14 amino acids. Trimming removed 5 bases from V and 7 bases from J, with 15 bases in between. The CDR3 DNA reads TGTGCCAGCTCAGCCTGGGGGCGGGAGAATGAGCAGTTCTTC. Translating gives CASSAWGRENEQFF.

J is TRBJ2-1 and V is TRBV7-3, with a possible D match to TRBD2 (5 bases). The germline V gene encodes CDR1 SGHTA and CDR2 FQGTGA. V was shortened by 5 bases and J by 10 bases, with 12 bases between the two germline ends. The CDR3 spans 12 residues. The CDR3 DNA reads TGTGCCAGCAGCACCCAACTAGGGGAGCAGTTCTTC. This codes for CASSTQLGEQFF.

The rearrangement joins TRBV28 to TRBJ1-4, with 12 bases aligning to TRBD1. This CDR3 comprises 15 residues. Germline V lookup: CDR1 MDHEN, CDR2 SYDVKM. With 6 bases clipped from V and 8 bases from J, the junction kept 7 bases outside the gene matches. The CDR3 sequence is CASSTSGTGGEKLFF. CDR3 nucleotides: TGTGCCAGCAGCACCTCCGGGACAGGGGGCGAAAAACTGTTTTTT.